This passage covers 13 T cell receptor beta chains from one sample sequenced in a study of T cells of healthy individuals. TCRdb re-called the 5' RACE reads with MiXCR, one entry per CDR3 protein. Of around 83,000 distinct CDR3 sequences listed, around 5.1% are singletons. The receptors derive from a female donor in good health.

Only one count was recorded for this clonotype. The chain employs TRBV7-2 and TRBJ2-3, with D perhaps TRBD2 (6 bases). The CDR3 extends over 13 amino acids. Trimming pared 6 bases from V and 4 bases from J, leaving 11 bases between. The germline gives CDR1 SGHTA, CDR2 FQGNSA. The CDR3 here is CASSIWGADTQYF. The CDR3 DNA is TGTGCCAGCAGTATCTGGGGGGCAGATACGCAGTATTTT.

The chain combines TRBV5-4 with TRBJ1-2, with D perhaps matching TRBD1 (5 bases). Per germline, CDR1 SGHNT and CDR2 YYREEE (reference sequence). This CDR3 spans 15 amino acids. With 0 bases removed from V and 6 bases from J, the gap between germline ends came to 15 bases. The CDR3 region has the DNA TGTGCCAGCAGCTTGGGGGCTGAGGCAGGGCATGGCTACACCTTC. Translation: CASSLGAEAGHGYTF. Combining the CDR3 with reference TRBV5-4 and TRBJ1-2 gives the whole variable domain ETGVTQSPTHLIKTRGQQVTLRCSSQSGHNTVSWYQQALGQGPQFIFQYYREEENGRGNFPPRFSGLQFPNYSSELNVNALELDDSALYLCASSLGAEAGHGYTFGSGTRLTVV.

This clonotype has a handful of counts. The V and J genes are TRBV10-3 and TRBJ2-7, with TRBD1 as a possible D gene (5 bases). CDR1 and CDR2 (germline): ENHRY, SYGVKD. This CDR3 spans 15 amino acids. Trimming shortened V by 2 bases and J by 2 bases, and 13 bases separated the two germline ends. The CDR3 reads CAISEARVTTYEQYF. CDR3 DNA: TGTGCCATCAGTGAGGCCAGGGTTACGACCTACGAGCAGTACTTC.

This clonotype was observed many times. The CDR3 DNA sequence: TGTGCCAGCAGTTCCCCTCGGACAGGGAAGGATACGCAGTATTTT. Encoded protein: CASSSPRTGKDTQYF. The chain links TRBV6-2 or TRBV6-3 to TRBJ2-3, with TRBD1 matching over 8 bases. This CDR3 region has 15 residues. Germline loops: CDR1 MNHEY, CDR2 SVGEGT. Trimming cost V 4 bases and J 6 bases; bases outside gene matches: 9.

This clonotype occurred a few times. V and J are TRBV24-1 and TRBJ2-2; D gene uncertain. This CDR3 spans 14 amino acids. CDR1 is KGHDR and CDR2 is SFDVKD in the germline V gene. V gave up 9 bases and J gave up 6 bases, with 16 bases separating them. CDR3 protein: CATGLGQEPGELFF. CDR3 DNA: TGTGCCACCGGCCTGGGTCAGGAGCCCGGGGAGCTGTTTTTT.

This clonotype was detected many times. The gene calls are TRBV7-8 and TRBJ2-2, with D unclear. CDR3 length: 11 residues. V lost 3 bases to trimming and J lost 5 bases, with 1 base between them. Germline lookup yields CDR1 SGHVS and CDR2 FQNEAQ. The CDR3 bases are TGTGCCAGCAGCTTGACCGGGGAGCTGTTTTTT. The encoded protein is CASSLTGELFF.

V is TRBV2 and J is TRBJ2-2, with 8 positions matching TRBD1. Germline V gene sequence: CDR1 SNHLY, CDR2 FYNNEI. The CDR3 length is 14 residues. V lost 6 bases, J lost 4 bases, and 4 bases stayed unmatched. The CDR3 DNA reads TGTGCCAGCAGCAGAGACAGGGGCACCGGGGAGCTGTTTTTT. This translates into CASSRDRGTGELFF.

V gene TRBV29-1 combines with J gene TRBJ1-6, with 10 bases lining up with TRBD1. Germline CDR1 is SQVTM and CDR2 is ANQGSEA. V shed 4 bases and J 5 bases; nucleotides not matched to a gene: 5. The CDR3 runs 15 residues. CDR3 protein: CSVGTGTGDNSPLHF. For the CDR3, the DNA is TGCAGCGTTGGCACCGGGACAGGGGATAATTCACCCCTCCACTTT.

This clonotype was observed a few times. The chain employs TRBV24-1 and TRBJ2-1; no clear D gene. The germline V gene encodes CDR1 KGHDR and CDR2 SFDVKD. V was trimmed by 1 base and J by 7 bases, leaving 4 bases between them. There are 12 residues in the CDR3. The CDR3 DNA is TGTGCCACCAGTGATTTTATTAATGAGCAGTTCTTC. Translation gives CATSDFINEQFF.

This clonotype appeared many times. The V gene is TRBV12-3 or TRBV12-4, the J gene TRBJ2-7; D possibly corresponds to TRBD1 (6 bases). V lost 4 bases and J lost 6, with 10 bases in between. The CDR3 consists of 12 residues. The CDR3 coding sequence is TGTGCCAGCAGTTCGGGACAAATCGAGCAGTACTTC. As protein: CASSSGQIEQYF.

This chain uses TRBV20-1 with TRBJ2-1, with 7 bases aligning to TRBD2. Germline values: CDR1 DFQATT, CDR2 SNEGSKA (reference sequence). With V trimmed by 6 bases and J by 6 bases, 14 bases remained unmatched. The CDR3 has 15 residues. In DNA, the CDR3 is TGCAGTGCCAATACTGAGCGGGATTTCGTCAATGAGCAGTTCTTC. Its translation: CSANTERDFVNEQFF.

This clonotype showed up just a few times. J is TRBJ1-5 and V is TRBV30; D is unclear. This CDR3 region has 12 residues. Trimming took off 5 bases at V and 0 bases at J, with 5 bases between the two ends. Germline CDR1 reads GTSNPN; CDR2 reads SVGIG (reference sequence). CDR3: CAWDNSNQPQHF. In nucleotides, the CDR3 is TGTGCCTGGGACAATAGCAATCAGCCCCAGCATTTT.

This clonotype came up many times. V and J are TRBV18 and TRBJ1-3; tentative D call: TRBD1 (6 bases). CDR1 KGHSH and CDR2 LQKENI come from the germline V gene. The CDR3 has 16 amino acids. The V and J ends lost 5 bases and 0 bases respectively, with 14 bases between them. In DNA form, the CDR3 reads TGTGCCAGCTCATTCGGGCGGGACATCTCTGGAAACACCATATATTTT. Translating gives CASSFGRDISGNTIYF.